This TCR beta chain emerged from a study of T cells in Graves' hyperthyroidism and ophthalmopathy. The study's findings and limits: Blood shared most expanded thyroid clonotypes above 0.001.

Authors of the study amplified TCR beta CDR3 regions from RNA transcripts. Initially, a first-round RT-PCR of the TCR CDR3 employed the HTBI primer set. TCRdb re-called the multiplex PCR reads with MiXCR, one entry per CDR3 protein. The sample comprises around 400,000 distinct CDR3 sequences, roughly 15% of which are singletons, and roughly 19% rests with the top ten. Patients were excluded because of uncontrolled infection, other autoimmune disease, pregnancy or lactation. V was clipped by 6 bases and J by 5 bases, with 14 bases between them. In germline, CDR1 is DFQATT, CDR2 SNEGSKA (reference sequence). The CDR3 totals 13 residues. Turning to this clonotype: Antigen: not known.

This receptor was taken from a woman in her sixties with Graves' ophthalmopathy. Sequencing was carried out using blood. The rearrangement uses TRBV20-1 and TRBJ2-1, with D tentatively TRBD1 (5 bases). The CDR3 region has the DNA TGCAGTGCACATAGGGGCGACCACAATGAGCAGTTCTTC. This gives the protein CSAHRGDHNEQFF.